The 23 T cell receptor beta chains presented below share a single source sample, sequenced in a study of blood T cell repertoires in COVID-19. Clones were read by immunoSEQ multiplex PCR, and TCRdb kept only the in-frame ones, dropping some. The sample lists about 230,000 clones, 86% occurring once. Sequenced input: PBMCs or T cells enriched from blood (not recorded which). These receptors came from a young man who had recovered from COVID-19.

This clone was seen a single time. V is TRBV11-2 and J is TRBJ2-1; 9 bases are a match to TRBD1. V dropped 4 bases and J dropped 7; count of bases not matched to a gene: 5. Germline V CDR1 and CDR2: SGHAT, FQNNGV. The CDR3 is 14 residues long. CDR3 nucleotides: TGTGCCAGCAGCTCACGGACAGGGGAGAATGAGCAGTTCTTC. Protein sequence: CASSSRTGENEQFF.

The gene calls are TRBV7-8 and TRBJ2-1, with 11 bases aligning to TRBD2. There are 16 residues in the CDR3. Germline V lookup: CDR1 SGHVS, CDR2 FQNEAQ. V lost 6 bases, J lost 4 bases, and 8 bases stayed unmatched. The CDR3 DNA follows: TGTGCCAGCAGTCGAACCGGGACTAGCGGTTACAATGAGCAGTTCTTC. It codes for CASSRTGTSGYNEQFF.

V and J are TRBV30 and TRBJ2-1; TRBD1 agrees at 9 bases. The J segment lost 4 bases and the V segment lost 8 bases, leaving 12 bases of the junction unmatched. CDR1 is GTSNPN and CDR2 is SVGIG in the germline V gene (reference sequence). The CDR3 spans 15 residues. The CDR3 protein is CASNTGTGTYNEQFF. The CDR3 nucleotides are TGTGCCAGTAACACCGGGACAGGGACATACAATGAGCAGTTCTTC.

The rearrangement uses TRBV11-2 and TRBJ2-3, with unresolved D. The CDR3 is 16 residues long. Trimming took 3 bases from V and 0 from J, leaving 13 bases between them. Germline V gene lookup returns CDR1 SGHAT and CDR2 FQNNGV. The CDR3 DNA reads TGTGCCAGCAGCTTCCGCAGTCTCCTGAGCACAGATACGCAGTATTTT. Translation gives CASSFRSLLSTDTQYF. The whole variable domain, remainder taken from reference TRBV11-2 and TRBJ2-3, is EAGVAQSPRYKIIEKRQSVAFWCNPISGHATLYWYQQILGQGPKLLIQFQNNGVVDDSQLPKDRFSAERLKGVDSTLKIQPAKLEDSAVYLCASSFRSLLSTDTQYFGPGTRLTVL.

As regards this clone: The same CDR3 can be traced to other DNA sequences in this sample. The chain carries TRBV12-3 or TRBV12-4 and TRBJ1-5; no definite D call. Trimming stripped 2 bases from V and 2 bases from J, with 4 bases between. The CDR3 sequence is 13 residues long. DNA for the CDR3: TGTGCCAGCAGTTTAACGGGCAATCAGCCCCAGCATTTT. This sequence encodes CASSLTGNQPQHF.

The chain couples TRBV5-3 to TRBJ1-2; 9 bases fit TRBD1. TRBV5-3 is annotated as an ORF whose role is uncertain. CDR3 length: 17 residues. With V trimmed by 3 bases and J by 3 bases, 12 bases remained unmatched. For the CDR3, the DNA is TGTGCCAGAAGCTCCAATGGGACAGGGAGGGAGGACTATGGCTACACCTTC. As protein: CARSSNGTGREDYGYTF.

The chain couples TRBV29-1 to TRBJ2-5, with D hard to call. The CDR3 sequence is 15 residues long. The V end lost 6 bases, the J end lost 4 bases, and 21 bases lay between the germline ends. CDR1 SQVTM and CDR2 ANQGSEA come from the germline V gene. The CDR3 DNA is TGCAGCGTGCTCTTCCAGGTTAAAGCCCTAGAGACCCAGTACTTC. It codes for CSVLFQVKALETQYF.

V is TRBV7-9 and J is TRBJ2-2; 7 nucleotides line up with TRBD1. Germline assignment: CDR1 SEHNR and CDR2 FQNEAQ (reference sequence). CDR3 size: 15 residues. Losses at the gene ends were 5 bases for V and 4 bases for J; bases not matched to a gene: 7. In DNA form, the CDR3 reads TGTGCCAGCAGCATGACAGGGTTTGGCACCGGGGAGCTGTTTTTT. Translation: CASSMTGFGTGELFF.

The V and J genes are TRBV7-8 and TRBJ1-2; 10 positions match TRBD1. The V segment lost 4 bases and the J segment 4 bases; nucleotides outside the gene matches: 9. The CDR3 runs 16 residues. From germline, CDR1 is SGHVS and CDR2 FQNEAQ. The CDR3 coding sequence is TGTGCCAGCAGCTCCCACACCCGGACAGGGGGCTATGGCTACACCTTC. This gives the protein CASSSHTRTGGYGYTF.

The chain joins TRBV5-4 to TRBJ2-5; 7 bases align to TRBD2. CDR1 and CDR2 (germline): SGHNT, YYREEE (reference sequence). This CDR3 spans 17 amino acids. V was pared by 5 bases and J by 2 bases, with 15 bases of the junction left unmatched. The CDR3 DNA is TGTGCCAGCAGTGCAGGCGGAGGACTAGGCCTGCAAGAGACCCAGTACTTC. Residues: CASSAGGGLGLQETQYF.

Only one count was recorded for this clone. An end of the junction does not agree with germline; a read error may underlie this. The chain combines TRBV20-1 with TRBJ2-1, with 9 bases that match TRBD2. Germline lookup yields CDR1 DFQATT and CDR2 SNEGSKA (reference sequence). The CDR3 is made up of 16 amino acids. The CDR3 sequence: CSASRGLTSGQGTAVF. DNA of the CDR3: TGCAGTGCTAGTAGGGGGCTGACTAGCGGCCAGGGAACGGCGGTCTTC.

The chain joins TRBV7-2 to TRBJ1-4, with D perhaps TRBD1 (6 bases). The CDR3 sequence is 18 residues long. V gave up 5 bases and J gave up 0 bases, with 19 bases separating them. The germline CDR1 and CDR2 sequences are SGHTA and FQGNSA. The CDR3 DNA reads TGTGCCAGCAGCCTTACCTTCAGGGGCGGATCAACTAATGAAAAACTGTTTTTT. As protein: CASSLTFRGGSTNEKLFF.

V and J are TRBV7-9 and TRBJ2-1, with 8 bases fitting TRBD1. The germline V gene has CDR1 SEHNR and CDR2 FQNEAQ (reference sequence). This CDR3 comprises 15 residues. Trimming at V came to 5 bases and at J to 0 bases, leaving 3 bases not matched to a gene. DNA for the CDR3: TGTGCCAGCAGCCGGACAGGGTTCTCCTACAATGAGCAGTTCTTC. Translated: CASSRTGFSYNEQFF.

The V call is TRBV2, the J call TRBJ1-4; 11 positions agree with TRBD1. The CDR3 sequence is 15 residues long. Germline V gene data show CDR1 as SNHLY and CDR2 as FYNNEI. J gave up 4 bases and V 4 bases, and 2 bases lay outside the gene matches. The CDR3: CASSAGQGVNEKLFF. The CDR3 bases are TGTGCCAGCAGTGCGGGACAGGGGGTTAATGAAAAACTGTTTTTT. Full variable domain (outside the CDR3, taken from reference TRBV2 and TRBJ1-4): EPEVTQTPSHQVTQMGQEVILRCVPISNHLYFYWYRQILGQKVEFLVSFYNNEISEKSEIFDDQFSVERPDGSNFTLKIRSTKLEDSAMYFCASSAGQGVNEKLFFGSGTQLSVL.

In its sample, this clone was seen once. This chain links TRBV10-1 with TRBJ1-1; a weak D match, TRBD1 (5 bases). Looked up from germline, CDR1 is WNHNN and CDR2 is SYGVQD (reference sequence). This CDR3 spans 13 amino acids. The germline V and J ends were trimmed by 6 bases and 1 base, with 9 bases remaining between them. This chain's CDR3 is CASSADRNTEAFF. The DNA for the CDR3 is TGCGCCAGCAGCGCCGACAGGAACACTGAAGCTTTCTTT.

The rearrangement uses TRBV6-1 and TRBJ1-2; D perhaps matches TRBD1 (6 bases). The V end lost 2 bases, the J end lost 4 bases, and 11 bases lay between the germline ends. CDR3 size: 14 residues. The germline gives CDR1 MNHNS, CDR2 SASEGT. The DNA for the CDR3 is TGTGCCAGCAGTGAAACGGGGGGCGCCTATGGCTACACCTTC. Amino acids: CASSETGGAYGYTF.

The chain recombines TRBV10-1 with TRBJ1-3; D perhaps matches TRBD1 (5 bases). The CDR3 contains 12 residues. The ends were cut back, 10 bases at V and 2 bases at J, with 9 bases in the middle. The V gene's germline CDR1 is WNHNN and CDR2 SYGVQD (reference sequence). The CDR3 DNA reads TGCGCCACCAAGGGGACTGGAAACACCATATATTTT. It is translated as CATKGTGNTIYF.

The J gene is TRBJ1-5, the V gene TRBV12-5; D is unclear. This CDR3 has 16 residues. Germline V gene sequence: CDR1 LGHNT, CDR2 FRNRAP. The V and J ends lost 4 bases and 1 base respectively, with 14 bases between them. The CDR3 loop reads CASGSTLLGSNQPQHF. The CDR3 nucleotides are TGTGCTAGTGGTTCCACCCTTTTGGGCAGCAATCAGCCCCAGCATTTT.

Only one count was recorded for this clone. J is TRBJ2-1 and V is TRBV7-3, with 8 nucleotides matching TRBD2. The CDR3 is 13 amino acids. The germline V gene encodes CDR1 SGHTA and CDR2 FQGTGA. The V and J ends lost 8 bases and 9 bases, in that order; junction bases with no gene match: 9. In nucleotides, the CDR3 is TGTGCCAGCCAAACGAGCGGGAGTCCTGAGCAGTTCTTC. This sequence encodes CASQTSGSPEQFF.

V and J are TRBV15 and TRBJ1-5; 8 positions agree with TRBD1. The V and J ends lost 4 bases and 1 base, in that order; junction bases with no gene match: 3. This CDR3 has 15 residues. CDR1 is LNHNV, CDR2 YYDKDF, per germline (reference sequence). The CDR3 DNA sequence: TGTGCCACCAGCACAGGGGGCACCAGCAATCAGCCCCAGCATTTT. Protein: CATSTGGTSNQPQHF.

The V gene is TRBV6-5, the J gene TRBJ2-7; TRBD1 matches 8 bases. The CDR3 is 13 residues long. V dropped 6 bases and J dropped 1; count of bases not matched to a gene: 2. The germline V gene encodes CDR1 MNHEY and CDR2 SVGAGI. The CDR3 protein is CASSGQGSYEQYF. In DNA, the CDR3 is TGTGCCAGCAGCGGACAGGGATCCTACGAGCAGTACTTC.

The genes are TRBV5-5 and TRBJ1-4; 7 bases match TRBD1. Germline CDR1 reads SGHKS; CDR2 reads YYEKEE (reference sequence). J lost 8 bases, V lost 2 bases, and 12 bases had no gene match. The CDR3 spans 16 residues. This CDR3 is CASSLDEWDSREKLFF. The CDR3 DNA follows: TGTGCCAGCAGCTTAGATGAGTGGGACAGTAGGGAAAAACTGTTTTTT.

This chain uses TRBV6-4 with TRBJ2-1; 13 nucleotides agree with TRBD2. The CDR3 runs 17 residues. V trimming: 5 bases; J trimming: 10 bases; junction bases outside the gene matches: 14. The germline CDR1 and CDR2 sequences are MRHNA and SNTAGT. The CDR3 bases are TGTGCCAGCAGTCTAAGATCCCCCGGACTAGCGGGGGACGAGCAGTTCTTC. Its protein is CASSLRSPGLAGDEQFF.